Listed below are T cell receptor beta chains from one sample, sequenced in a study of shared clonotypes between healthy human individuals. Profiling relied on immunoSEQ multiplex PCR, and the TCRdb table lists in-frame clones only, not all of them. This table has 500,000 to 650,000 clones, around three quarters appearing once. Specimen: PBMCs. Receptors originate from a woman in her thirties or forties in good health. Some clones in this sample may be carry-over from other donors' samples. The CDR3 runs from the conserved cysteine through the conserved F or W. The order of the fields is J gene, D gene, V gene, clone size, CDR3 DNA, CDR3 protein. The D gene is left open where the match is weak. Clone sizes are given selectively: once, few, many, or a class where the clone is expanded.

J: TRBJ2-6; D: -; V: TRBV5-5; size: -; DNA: TGTGCCAGCAGCTTCGACGGGTTAGGGGCCAACGTCCTGACTTTC; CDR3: CASSFDGLGANVLTF
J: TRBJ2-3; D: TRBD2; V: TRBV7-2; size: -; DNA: TGTGCCAGCAGCTTAGTTAGCGGGAGGGGACCAGATACGCAGTATTTT; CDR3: CASSLVSGRGPDTQYF
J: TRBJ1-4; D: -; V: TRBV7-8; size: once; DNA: TGTGCCAGCAGCAGGGTCTTAAGGGAAAAACTGTTTTTT; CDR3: CASSRVLREKLFF
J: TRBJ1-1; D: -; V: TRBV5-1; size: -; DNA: TGCGCCAGCAGCTCGGCAGGTAGCGAGTCTGAAGCTTTCTTT; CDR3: CASSSAGSESEAFF
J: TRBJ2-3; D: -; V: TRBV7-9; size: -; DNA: TGTGCCAGCAGCCTATATGACAGCACAGATACGCAGTATTTT; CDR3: CASSLYDSTDTQYF
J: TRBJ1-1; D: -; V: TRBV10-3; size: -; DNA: TGTGCCATCAGTGAAGGAGGCAGGAAGGGGTACACTGAAGCTTTCTTT; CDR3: CAISEGGRKGYTEAFF
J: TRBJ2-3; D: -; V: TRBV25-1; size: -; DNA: TGTGCCAGCAGTAGTCGGCGGGGTTTCACAGATACGCAGTATTTT; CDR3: CASSSRRGFTDTQYF
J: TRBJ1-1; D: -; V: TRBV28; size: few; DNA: TGTGCCAGCAGTTTATTGGCGGGACAAGGAGGGACTGAAGCTTTCTTT; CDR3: CASSLLAGQGGTEAFF
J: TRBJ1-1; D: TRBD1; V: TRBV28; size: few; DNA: TGTGCCAGCAGTTCCGACAGGGGAGGGACTGAAGCTTTCTTT; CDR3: CASSSDRGGTEAFF
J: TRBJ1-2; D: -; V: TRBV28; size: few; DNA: TGTGCCAGCAGTTTAGCAGACTATGGCTACACCTTC; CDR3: CASSLADYGYTF
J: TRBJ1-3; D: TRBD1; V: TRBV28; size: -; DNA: TGTGCCAGCCGTACAGGGGGCGAAGGAAACACCATATATTTT; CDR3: CASRTGGEGNTIYF
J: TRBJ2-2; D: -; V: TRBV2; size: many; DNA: TGTGCCAGCACGCAGGGAACGAACACCGGGGAGCTGTTTTTT; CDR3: CASTQGTNTGELFF
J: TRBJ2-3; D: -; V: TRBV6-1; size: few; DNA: TGTGCCAGCAGTGAAAGTGAGCTGAGGGGAGATACGCAGTATTTT; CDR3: CASSESELRGDTQYF
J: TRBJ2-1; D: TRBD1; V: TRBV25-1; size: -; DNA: TGTGCCAGCAAACAGGGGGAGTCCAGGAATGAGCAGTTCTTC; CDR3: CASKQGESRNEQFF
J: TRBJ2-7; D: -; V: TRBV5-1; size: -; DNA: TGCGCCAGCAGCCTCTCTTTCGGATCCTCCTACGAGCAGTACTTC; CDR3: CASSLSFGSSYEQYF
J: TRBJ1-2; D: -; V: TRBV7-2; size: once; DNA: TGTGCCAGCAGCTTAGTTACAGACTATGGCTACACCTTC; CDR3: CASSLVTDYGYTF